Included here is one T cell receptor (beta chain) sequence, with context. This sample was included in a study of T cell responses to AZD1222 COVID-19 vaccine. The CDR3 has 17 amino acids. Germline V gene lookup returns CDR1 SGHDN and CDR2 FVKESK. V dropped 0 bases and J dropped 2; count of bases not matched to a gene: 7. Sequenced by immunoSEQ multiplex PCR; TCRdb stores in-frame clones only, minus some. The sample records fewer than 90,000 clones, just over 90% being singletons. The receptor was isolated from an adult who received the AZD1222 COVID-19 vaccine. This specimen consisted of peripheral blood, obtained 28 days after the second AZD1222 dose. The V and J genes are TRBV14 and TRBJ2-3, with TRBD2 matching 8 bases. CDR3 sequence reads: CASSQDLGSGVTDTQYF. The DNA of the CDR3 is TGTGCCAGCAGCCAAGATCTGGGTAGCGGGGTCACAGATACGCAGTATTTT.